These 22 T cell receptor beta chains were sequenced from one sample in a study of cytomegalovirus exposure and HLA in healthy donors. Primers included in the PCR were 60 Vbeta and 13 Jbeta primers. The data were produced by immunoSEQ multiplex PCR, yet TCRdb's version contains in-frame clones alone and is incomplete. The sample holds about 190,000 clones, around 86% seen once. The sequenced sample was PBMCs. Every receptor here comes from a middle-aged man in good health and CMV-seropositive.

The gene calls are TRBV9 and TRBJ2-2; 9 nucleotides align to TRBD1. Trimming cost V 3 bases and J 6 bases; bases outside gene matches: 12. There are 17 residues in the CDR3. Germline V gene lookup returns CDR1 SGDLS and CDR2 YYNGEE. For the CDR3, the DNA is TGTGCCAGCAGCGGAAACTTCGACAGGGGGGACGCCGGGGAGCTGTTTTTT. Protein sequence: CASSGNFDRGDAGELFF.

The chain's CDR3 is CASSLFGAANEKLFF. The CDR3 DNA reads TGTGCCAGCAGTTTATTTGGGGCGGCTAATGAAAAACTGTTTTTT. This rearrangement joins TRBV28 to TRBJ1-4; tentatively, D is TRBD1 (5 bases). V lost 1 base and J lost 3, with 9 bases in between. Germline V gene lookup returns CDR1 MDHEN and CDR2 SYDVKM. CDR3 length equals 15 residues.

The V and J genes are TRBV18 and TRBJ2-3; TRBD2 matches at 12 bases. CDR3 length: 16 residues. J gave up 2 bases and V 5 bases, and 5 bases lay outside the gene matches. Germline V CDR1 and CDR2: KGHSH, LQKENI. This CDR3 reads CASSATSGGPTDTQYF. In DNA form, the CDR3 reads TGTGCCAGCTCAGCGACTAGCGGGGGCCCCACAGATACGCAGTATTTT.

J is TRBJ2-5 and V is TRBV29-1; 11 bases fit TRBD1. Germline V gives CDR1 SQVTM, CDR2 ANQGSEA. The CDR3 spans 13 residues. Unmatched junction bases numbered 7, after V lost 8 bases and J lost 5 bases. The DNA of the CDR3 is TGCAGCATTGGACAGGGGGCGAGTGAGACCCAGTACTTC. This sequence encodes CSIGQGASETQYF.

This chain uses TRBV5-6 with TRBJ2-5, with 11 positions matching TRBD2. The germline CDR1 and CDR2 sequences are SGHDT and YYEEEE. The CDR3 is 16 amino acids. V was clipped by 3 bases and J by 1 base; unmatched bases: 5. The CDR3 is CASSSLAGGIQETQYF. CDR3 DNA: TGTGCCAGCAGCTCCCTAGCGGGGGGAATCCAAGAGACCCAGTACTTC.

The chain couples TRBV29-1 to TRBJ2-7, with 8 bases that match TRBD2. The germline CDR1 and CDR2 sequences are SQVTM and ANQGSEA. The CDR3 has 15 residues. V lost 1 base, J lost 2 bases, and 7 bases stayed unmatched. The CDR3 DNA reads as TGCAGCGTTGAAGCAGAGCGGGGGTCCCCCTACGAGCAGTACTTC. It specifies CSVEAERGSPYEQYF.

The CDR3 sequence: CASSYVGAGGELFF. CDR3 nucleotides: TGTGCCAGCAGTTACGTGGGCGCGGGCGGGGAGCTGTTTTTT. The chain combines TRBV6-6 with TRBJ2-2; a possible D gene is TRBD2 (5 bases). This CDR3 region has 14 residues. Germline lookup yields CDR1 MNHNY and CDR2 SVGAGI (reference sequence). V was pared by 2 bases and J by 7 bases, with 11 bases between.

The V call is TRBV27, the J call TRBJ2-1; D gene ambiguous. The CDR3 runs 12 residues. CDR1 is MNHEY and CDR2 is SMNVEV in the germline V gene (reference sequence). Trimming left V 5 bases short and J 8 bases short, with 10 bases between. The CDR3 sequence is CASSPRTDEQFF. DNA of the CDR3: TGTGCCAGCAGTCCCCGAACGGATGAGCAGTTCTTC.

The V and J genes are TRBV2 and TRBJ2-3, with 9 bases identical to TRBD1. The CDR3 is 12 residues long. The V gene's germline CDR1 is SNHLY and CDR2 FYNNEI. The V and J ends lost 8 bases and 13 bases, in that order; junction bases with no gene match: 10. DNA of the CDR3: TGTGCCAGCGTGGGGCGGGACAGGGTAGAGTATTTT. Amino acid sequence: CASVGRDRVEYF. Full variable domain (remainder filled in from reference TRBV2 and TRBJ2-3): EPEVTQTPSHQVTQMGQEVILRCVPISNHLYFYWYRQILGQKVEFLVSFYNNEISEKSEIFDDQFSVERPDGSNFTLKIRSTKLEDSAMYFCASVGRDRVEYFGPGTRLTVL.

This chain connects TRBV27 to TRBJ1-2; 7 positions agree with TRBD1. Germline V gene lookup returns CDR1 MNHEY and CDR2 SMNVEV (reference sequence). V trimming: 2 bases; J trimming: 5 bases; junction bases outside the gene matches: 2. The CDR3 sequence is 13 residues long. CDR3 loop: CASSLRGLYGYTF. The CDR3 DNA is TGTGCCAGCAGTTTAAGGGGGCTTTATGGCTACACCTTC.

This clone was observed a few times. The chain uses TRBV7-9 and TRBJ2-3, with D possibly being TRBD2 (5 bases). Deletions cut 1 base from V and 2 bases from J, with 16 bases between. The germline V gene encodes CDR1 SEHNR and CDR2 FQNEAQ (reference sequence). The CDR3 contains 17 residues. In DNA, the CDR3 is TGTGCCAGCAGCTTAGTGTCGGGGTTTGGAATCACAGATACGCAGTATTTT. This translates into CASSLVSGFGITDTQYF.

The V and J genes are TRBV5-6 and TRBJ2-2, with a tentative D call TRBD1 (6 bases). Germline V lookup: CDR1 SGHDT, CDR2 YYEEEE. The CDR3 has 13 amino acids. Trimming took off 0 bases at V and 6 bases at J, with 6 bases between the two ends. CDR3 loop: CASSLDRAGELFF. The CDR3 region has the DNA TGTGCCAGCAGCTTGGACAGGGCCGGGGAGCTGTTTTTT.

The genes are TRBV9 and TRBJ2-7; D uncertain. Germline CDR1 reads SGDLS; CDR2 reads YYNGEE. V shed 4 bases and J shed 4 bases, with 9 bases lying between them. CDR3 length: 12 residues. For the CDR3, the DNA is TGTGCCAGCAGCTCCCCCGGGTACGAGCAGTACTTC. Translated, it gives CASSSPGYEQYF.

This chain joins TRBV19 and TRBJ1-2, with D maybe TRBD1 (5 bases). Germline CDR1 and CDR2: LNHDA and SQIVND (reference sequence). The V end lost 5 bases, the J end lost 6 bases, and 10 bases lay between the germline ends. This CDR3 is 12 amino acids long. CDR3 in amino acids: CASSSRVDGYTF. The CDR3 DNA reads TGTGCCAGTAGTTCCAGGGTGGATGGCTACACCTTC.

V and J are TRBV7-3 and TRBJ2-5; TRBD1 matches at 7 bases. The ends lost 6 bases at V and 5 bases at J; junction bases unmatched: 9. There are 14 residues in the CDR3. The V gene's germline CDR1 is SGHTA and CDR2 FQGTGA. DNA of the CDR3: TGTGCCAGCAGTGTCGATACAGGGGCCGAGACCCAGTACTTC. It codes for CASSVDTGAETQYF. The variable domain in full, with the rest retrieved from reference TRBV7-3 and TRBJ2-5, is GAGVSQTPSNKVTEKGKYVELRCDPISGHTALYWYRQSLGQGPEFLIYFQGTGAADDSGLPNDRFFAVRPEGSVSTLKIQRTERGDSAVYLCASSVDTGAETQYFGPGTRLLVL.

The chain uses TRBV27 and TRBJ2-1; 8 nucleotides match TRBD1. V trimming: 5 bases; J trimming: 1 base; junction bases outside the gene matches: 4. The germline V gene encodes CDR1 MNHEY and CDR2 SMNVEV (reference sequence). The CDR3 spans 15 residues. The CDR3 DNA reads as TGTGCCAGCAGTCCTGACAGGGGTTCCTACAATGAGCAGTTCTTC. This translates into CASSPDRGSYNEQFF.

J is TRBJ2-7 and V is TRBV13; tentatively, D is TRBD1 (5 bases). CDR1 PRHDT and CDR2 FYEKMQ come from the germline V gene (reference sequence). The germline V and J ends were trimmed by 4 bases and 2 bases, with 15 bases remaining between them. CDR3 length equals 15 residues. CDR3 in amino acids: CASSSFQGIAYEQYF. CDR3 bases: TGTGCCAGCAGCTCCTTCCAGGGAATTGCCTACGAGCAGTACTTC.

The chain uses TRBV6-1 and TRBJ1-1; possibly TRBD1 for D (5 bases). The CDR3 has 15 amino acids. The V end lost 3 bases, the J end lost 3 bases, and 14 bases lay between the germline ends. The germline gives CDR1 MNHNS, CDR2 SASEGT. The CDR3 region has the DNA TGTGCCAGCAGTGATCCACGGGGGTCGGACACTGAAGCTTTCTTT. Translating it yields CASSDPRGSDTEAFF.

The chain uses TRBV21-1 and TRBJ2-5; no check of the table's D call, TRBD2, against the DNA was made. TRBV21-1 is listed as a pseudogene. CDR3 length equals 12 residues. This chain's CDR3 is CARPGGQETQYF. In DNA, the CDR3 is TGTGCCAGACCCGGGGGACAAGAGACCCAGTACTTC.

This sequence joins TRBV15 and TRBJ2-5; TRBD2 agrees at 7 bases. The J call may not be correct, given that the DNA end is closer to TRBJ2-7. Germline V gene sequence: CDR1 LNHNV, CDR2 YYDKDF (reference sequence). This CDR3 region has 15 residues. The CDR3 nucleotides read TGTGCCACCAGCAGAGATCGGGGGGTTCCCTACGAGCAGTACTTC. Protein sequence: CATSRDRGVPYEQYF.

A few counts support this clone. The chain combines TRBV4-3 with TRBJ1-2; the D is unclear. From germline, CDR1 is LGHNA and CDR2 YSLEER. V was clipped by 0 bases and J by 5 bases, with 13 bases between them. The CDR3 runs to 15 residues. CDR3 nucleotides: TGCGCCAGCAGCCAAGAGAGGGTATCCCTGTATGGCTACACCTTC. Translated: CASSQERVSLYGYTF.

CDR3 loop: CASTSGSYGYTF. CDR3 DNA sequence: TGTGCCAGCACCTCGGGGTCCTATGGCTACACCTTC. The rearrangement uses TRBV28 and TRBJ1-2; D remains ambiguous. Trimming removed 7 bases at V and 4 bases at J, with 10 bases between. The CDR3 totals 12 residues. Germline V gives CDR1 MDHEN, CDR2 SYDVKM.